Reported below is one T cell receptor beta chain. Its antigen is undetermined. Central memory, naive, regulatory and stem cell-like memory CD4+ cells were sorted by CD45RO/CCR7/CD25/CD127/CD95/CD27. This sample was taken from a study of beta chain features in type 1 diabetes. Study overall: Age, gender and cell yields were alike across patients and healthy donors.

As every portion of the isolated RNA was reverse transcribed, the sequencing read expressed TCRB transcripts. Sequencing was performed with immunoSEQ multiplex PCR; in TCRdb, only in-frame clones are kept and a portion is missing. The sample shows 310,000 or so clones, about 15% of them seen only once. The CDR3 length is 15 residues. Trimming took off 1 base at V and 4 bases at J, with 13 bases between the two ends. Germline lookup yields CDR1 LGHNA and CDR2 YSLEER. Findings and limits, study-wide: Junctions at VDJ sites from type 1 diabetes patients had fewer insertions and more deletions. Moderately but significantly shorter TCRB CDR3s were found in Type 1 diabetes patients in all four CD4+ subsets.

The J gene is TRBJ1-1, the V gene TRBV4-3, with D possibly TRBD1 on 6 matching bases. Material for sequencing was naive CD4+ T cells from blood. This sequence originates from a man between 18 and 29 years old with type 1 diabetes. For the CDR3, the DNA is TGCGCCAGCAGCCAAGGGTGGGGGCAGGGCACTGAAGCTTTCTTT. The encoded protein is CASSQGWGQGTEAFF.